This is a list of T cell receptor beta chains from one sample in a study of identical twins. TCRdb re-derived calls from the 5' RACE reads in MiXCR, one entry per CDR3 protein. The sample consists of hundreds of thousands of distinct CDR3 sequences, 10% to 15% of them appearing once. The same data also contributed to another study, on yellow fever vaccine responses in identical twins.

Material: CD8+ T cells sorted from blood. These receptor sequences come from a woman under 30 in good health. CDR3s include the opening cysteine and the closing phenylalanine or tryptophan. Each record gives: D gene, CDR3 length, J gene, clone size, V gene, CDR3 DNA, CDR3 protein. The D gene is left open where the match is weak. Expanded clones are given a class, and other clones once, few, many or no size at all.

d_gene: -; len: 11; j_gene: TRBJ2-5; abundance: few; v_gene: TRBV29-1; CDR3nt: TGCAGCGTTGAGACTGGAGAGACCCAGTACTTC; CDR3aa: CSVETGETQYF
d_gene: -; len: 13; j_gene: TRBJ2-2; abundance: many; v_gene: TRBV20-1; CDR3nt: TGCAGTGCTAGAAGGCCCAACACCGGGGAGCTGTTTTTT; CDR3aa: CSARRPNTGELFF
d_gene: -; len: 14; j_gene: TRBJ1-6; abundance: few; v_gene: TRBV7-9; CDR3nt: -; CDR3aa: CASSFLWTGSPLHF
d_gene: TRBD1; len: 15; j_gene: TRBJ2-1; abundance: -; v_gene: TRBV25-1; CDR3nt: TGTGCCAGCAGTGTACAGGGGGCAGGGTACAATGAGCAGTTCTTC; CDR3aa: CASSVQGAGYNEQFF
d_gene: -; len: 15; j_gene: TRBJ1-4; abundance: few; v_gene: TRBV5-6; CDR3nt: TGTGCCAGCAGCTTGGCGGACCTCCCGAATGAAAAACTGTTTTTT; CDR3aa: CASSLADLPNEKLFF
d_gene: -; len: 12; j_gene: TRBJ2-1; abundance: many; v_gene: TRBV4-1; CDR3nt: TGCGCCAGCAGCCACCAGGGGAATGAGCAGTTCTTC; CDR3aa: CASSHQGNEQFF
d_gene: -; len: 20; j_gene: TRBJ1-1; abundance: -; v_gene: TRBV11-2; CDR3nt: TGTGCCAGCAGCTTAGTAAAGATGGTGACAGTCAACTGGGGGGACACTGAAGCTTTCTTT; CDR3aa: CASSLVKMVTVNWGDTEAFF
d_gene: -; len: 13; j_gene: TRBJ1-2; abundance: -; v_gene: TRBV7-9; CDR3nt: TGTGCCAGCAGCCAGGGGCTTGGCTATGGCTACACCTTC; CDR3aa: CASSQGLGYGYTF
d_gene: -; len: 13; j_gene: TRBJ2-5; abundance: few; v_gene: TRBV20-1; CDR3nt: TGCAGTGCTCCTTCGGGGGAAGCAGAGACCCAGTACTTC; CDR3aa: CSAPSGEAETQYF
d_gene: TRBD2; len: 14; j_gene: TRBJ2-7; abundance: few; v_gene: TRBV12-3/TRBV12-4; CDR3nt: TGTGCCACCCCGCCGCGGACTAGCTCGGACGAGCAGTACTTC; CDR3aa: CATPPRTSSDEQYF
d_gene: TRBD2; len: 15; j_gene: TRBJ2-1; abundance: -; v_gene: TRBV7-6; CDR3nt: TGTGCCAGCAGCTTAGGAACGGGAGGCGACAATGAGCAGTTCTTC; CDR3aa: CASSLGTGGDNEQFF
d_gene: TRBD2; len: 15; j_gene: TRBJ2-4; abundance: few; v_gene: TRBV28; CDR3nt: TGTGCCAGCAGGACCCTAGCGGGAGCCAAAAACATTCAGTACTTC; CDR3aa: CASRTLAGAKNIQYF
d_gene: -; len: 12; j_gene: TRBJ2-7; abundance: -; v_gene: TRBV7-9; CDR3nt: TGTGCCAGCAGCTCCTACACCTACGAGCAGTACTTC; CDR3aa: CASSSYTYEQYF
d_gene: -; len: 15; j_gene: TRBJ2-2; abundance: -; v_gene: TRBV27; CDR3nt: TGTGCCAGCAGTTTAATGGGATACAACACCGGGGAGCTGTTTTTT; CDR3aa: CASSLMGYNTGELFF
d_gene: -; len: 11; j_gene: TRBJ1-1; abundance: few; v_gene: TRBV12-3/TRBV12-4; CDR3nt: TGTGCCAGCAGTTTAGGAAGGGGGTTCCTCTTT; CDR3aa: CASSLGRGFLF
d_gene: -; len: 13; j_gene: TRBJ1-1; abundance: -; v_gene: TRBV24-1; CDR3nt: TGTGCCACCAGTGACAGGGTTGGCACTGAAGCTTTCTTT; CDR3aa: CATSDRVGTEAFF
d_gene: TRBD1; len: 17; j_gene: TRBJ1-4; abundance: -; v_gene: TRBV29-1; CDR3nt: TGCAGCGTTGAAGTACCAAACAGGGGGCCAACTAATGAAAAACTGTTTTTT; CDR3aa: CSVEVPNRGPTNEKLFF
d_gene: TRBD2; len: 17; j_gene: TRBJ2-7; abundance: few; v_gene: TRBV7-6; CDR3nt: TGTGCCAGCAGCGGGGGACTAGCGGGAGTCGGGTCCTACGAGCAGTACTTC; CDR3aa: CASSGGLAGVGSYEQYF
d_gene: TRBD2; len: 18; j_gene: TRBJ2-3; abundance: -; v_gene: TRBV10-3; CDR3nt: TGTGCCATCAGTGAGTCCGCTAGCGGGAGGGCCTTTACAGATACGCAGTATTTT; CDR3aa: CAISESASGRAFTDTQYF
d_gene: -; len: 14; j_gene: TRBJ2-2; abundance: -; v_gene: TRBV5-1; CDR3nt: TGCGCCAGCAGCGCTGACACAAGCACCGGGGAGCTGTTTTTT; CDR3aa: CASSADTSTGELFF
d_gene: TRBD2; len: 16; j_gene: TRBJ2-1; abundance: -; v_gene: TRBV9; CDR3nt: TGTGCCAGCAGCGGCCCATGTAGCGGGAGCTACAATGAGCAGTTCTTC; CDR3aa: CASSGPCSGSYNEQFF
d_gene: -; len: 13; j_gene: TRBJ2-5; abundance: few; v_gene: TRBV20-1; CDR3nt: TGCAGTCCCCAGGAGGAGGTCTTGGAGACCCAGTACTTC; CDR3aa: CSPQEEVLETQYF
d_gene: TRBD1; len: 15; j_gene: TRBJ2-7; abundance: -; v_gene: TRBV20-1; CDR3nt: TGCAGTGCTAGAGATGGGGGACAGGGGTCCTACGAGCAGTACTTC; CDR3aa: CSARDGGQGSYEQYF
d_gene: -; len: 14; j_gene: TRBJ2-3; abundance: -; v_gene: TRBV12-3/TRBV12-4; CDR3nt: TGTGCCAGCAGTCTGCAGAGTTTCACAGATACGCAGTATTTT; CDR3aa: CASSLQSFTDTQYF
d_gene: TRBD1; len: 18; j_gene: TRBJ2-5; abundance: -; v_gene: TRBV9; CDR3nt: TGTGCCAGCAGCCCAAGGACAGGGGTCTTCGCTCCTCAAGAGACCCAGTACTTC; CDR3aa: CASSPRTGVFAPQETQYF